This T cell receptor (beta chain) was sequenced in a study of T cell repertoires in cytomegalovirus infection. Turning to the study itself: It can be stated that public TCR beta signatures indicated CMV infection as well as a matching HLA type.

TCRdb re-analysed the reads in MiXCR, keeping a single row per CDR3 protein. Of 150,000 or so distinct CDR3 sequences detected, roughly 6% appear once; the ten largest clones hold about a sixth. Points from the study as a whole: Individuals carrying CMV plus the relevant HLA were identified by cumulative frequency of public TCR beta families. Across the ex vivo response, the dominant clonotypes were HLA-C-restricted CMV-specific TCR beta clonotypes.

This clonotype was found a few times. Antigen unknown. This CDR3 has 17 residues. The trim removed 5 bases at V and 4 bases at J, leaving 13 bases unmatched. Looked up from germline, CDR1 is MDHEN and CDR2 is SYDVKM. This chain links TRBV28 with TRBJ1-3, with 8 bases lining up with TRBD1. Sequencing was done on a sample of PBMCs. This clonotype originated in a human donor in good health (CMV status not recorded). Some clones in this sample may be carry-over from other donors' samples. The CDR3 here is CASSPDHGRGPGNTIYF. The CDR3 DNA sequence: TGTGCCAGCAGTCCTGATCACGGCAGGGGGCCCGGAAACACCATATATTTT.